Included here is one T cell receptor beta chain sequence, with context. What antigen it recognizes has not been identified. Base qualities are not provided; no much larger clone lies one nucleotide away. Using the deep immunoSEQ assay, multiplex PCR amplified TCR CDR3 regions from genomic DNA. For each cell subset, the extracted genomic DNA was distributed evenly across all wells of several immunoSEQ 96-well plates, and each plate served as one replicate. For sorted subsets, around 200 ng genomic DNA, equal to some 30,000 T cell genomes, was loaded into each replicate PCR. Purified libraries were measured with a Qubit 3.0 fluorometer, size-checked on a Bioanalyzer 2100, and measured again with the KAPA Library Quantification kit. A separate single-read 150-cycle Illumina NextSeq 550 flow cell was used to sequence each immunoSEQ 96-well plate. As for the authors' bioinformatics: Because the immunoSEQ output included only junctional sequences and no quality scores, the filtering could not be the same as the filtering used for full-length reads. To assign V/J genes and CDR3, sequences were annotated using PyIR, a Python wrapper for IgBLAST v1.9, with IMGT germline references. Any read was removed if the V/J assignment was weak (E-value above 1e-6), the CDR3 was missing, or the read contained stop codons, out-of-frame junctions, or ambiguous translated residues. V3J clonotypes were defined as sequences sharing the same inferred V gene, J gene, and CDR3 amino acid sequence. To compute the percentage overlap between repertoires, the number of shared unique clonotypes was divided by the size of the smaller repertoire. RTK rarefaction, the Chao1 estimator, and Recon v2.1 estimates of unobserved clonotypes were used to assess repertoire richness. For all TCRbeta clonotypes obtained by the gDNA method from a few donors, generation probabilities were computed with OLGA. In TCRdb, the immuneACCESS table is reduced to in-frame sequences with V and J assigned. These tables do not hold every clone; where another copy was compared, an unresolved V gene accounts for under half, and the others remain unexplained. V and J calls and clone size are those listed in that table; D and trimming were worked out from the DNA. Counted in this sample were some 2.4 million clones; under 95% of them appeared once. 0.36% of the sample goes to the ten largest clones.

The sample comes from a study of shared clonotypes between healthy human individuals (dated by TCRdb to the early 2020s). For the study in its entirety: The cohort included a few men and two women between 18 and 49 years of age. Between about 0.8 and 9.5 billion PBMCs per donor were obtained by leukapheresis. For each donor, CD4 naive and CD4 memory were each run on three plates, CD8 naive on two plates, and CD8 memory on one plate. Different laboratories and diverse techniques were used to prepare libraries and sequence TCR repertoires, to increase sequencing depth and limit assay-specific biases. To estimate repertoire size and how much clonotype sharing occurs between individuals, the study deeply sequenced the blood TCR repertoires of 5 or 6 healthy adults.

Overall study outcomes, separate from this receptor: Incomplete sequencing was indicated by rarefaction of sorted-subset datasets, despite the large sequencing depth. Higher generation probabilities were observed for clonotypes shared by all four sorted-subset donors than for non-shared clonotypes. Only blood was sampled, and tissue TCR repertoires likely differ from those in blood. Across a handful of donors, roughly 5.1% of naive CD4, over 3% of naive CD8, 2% to 2.5% of memory CD4, and under 0.45% of memory CD8 clonotypes were shared. Pairwise subsampling led to the expectation that sequencing depth would affect the degree of clonotype sharing among donors. The genetic and exposure-history diversity represented was limited by the small number of donors. Naive subsets generally had larger estimated clonotype richness than memory subsets did.

Donors were healthy HIV-negative adults with no recently reported acute infections or vaccinations. Every donor was a Caucasian adult living in Nashville, Tennessee, USA. CD4+ T cells were enriched by magnetic negative selection, after which naive cells were positively selected on CD45RA and the negative fraction was taken as the memory subset. After blood collection by leukapheresis, PBMCs were isolated using Ficoll-Histopaque density gradient centrifugation and then cryopreserved in the vapor phase of liquid nitrogen. Analytical flow cytometry was used to check the purity and quantity of each magnetically sorted T cell population. Each sorted fraction had its genomic DNA isolated and then quantified by UV absorbance on a Nanodrop 2000c. Sequenced: naive CD4+ T cells from PBMCs. What the cell subset or site label conveys for this sample: CD45RA+ positively selected. The clonotype was recovered from a man between 18 and 35 years old in good health. Some clones in this sample may be carry-over from other donors' samples.

The CDR3 in this case is CASSLGTSGSEQYF. The nucleotide sequence reads as follows: TGTGCCAGCAGCTTAGGTACTAGCGGGAGCGAGCAGTACTTC. The chain was built from TRBV7-2 and TRBJ2-5; TRBD2 fits 11 bases in the junction. The J call may be in error: the DNA end matches TRBJ2-7 better. The CDR3 has 14 amino acids, counting the end cysteine and phenylalanine. Only CDR3 DNA remains: 42 bases, in frame from the first base. The germline V gene specifies SGHTA as CDR1 and FQGNSA as CDR2.